Sequencing of this T cell receptor beta chain was carried out in a study of cytomegalovirus exposure and HLA in healthy donors (dated by TCRdb to the late 2010s). Turning to the overall study: According to an earlier analysis of several hundred of the donors, about 179 million T cells yielded roughly 100 million unique TCR beta sequences and about 280 Gb of sequence data. Roughly 300 gigabases of sequencing data and 70 million to 100 million unique TCR sequences made up an early release that covered approximately 650 HLA-typed donors. Of the roughly 390 genotyped donors, about 80% fell in the genetic ancestry cluster associated with self-reported Caucasian donors. The study aimed to test whether cataloging public T cell receptors could reveal signatures of past pathogen exposure. The study used immunosequencing to profile the T cell repertoires of hundreds of subjects and linked those repertoires to cytomegalovirus serostatus. Besides the first cohort of 666 subjects, a separate validation cohort made up of 120 different subjects was used. The study combined high-throughput TCR immunosequencing, statistical association of individual TCRs with disease status, and machine learning to predict cytomegalovirus infection status. A later analysis re-examined previously published TCR beta repertoires from hundreds of donors and added high-resolution HLA genotyping to investigate patterns of TCR occurrence. Rather than drawing on any new phenotypic data, the later analysis identified candidate immune exposures from TCR beta sequences and the way those sequences occurred across donors. To decide whether each TCR beta V gene segment behaved as functional or pseudogenic, an earlier analysis of approximately 600 of the donors relied on high-throughput TCR beta sequencing. Donor age, sex, ethnicity and CMV serostatus were compiled alongside the repertoire data. A later genetic analysis took genome-wide SNP genotypes for about three fifths of the 666 donors and used that subset as a discovery cohort. Every repertoire in the discovery cohort had been generated on one and the same sequencing platform. Class I and class II HLA loci were covered by the typing at four-digit resolution. Typing coverage differed by locus: A, B, C, DRB1 and DQB1 were typed in roughly 629-630 donors, DQA1 in 500 to 550, DPA1 in some 610, and DPB1 in about 450. Four to six DR-DQ haplotypes were handled as single units for association and clustering, since linkage in the cohort was strong. Among 398 genotyped donors of the cohort, an average of approximately 240,000 unique TCR beta nucleotide sequences were sequenced per donor, 15% to 20% of them non-productive.

The cohort was made up of hundreds of healthy bone marrow donors. Cohort members were all nominally healthy when sampled, although unrecorded immune exposures were likely present. The donor was CMV seropositive and belonged to the group of over 250 seropositive cohort members. A peripheral blood sample was provided by each donor, and peripheral blood mononuclear cells were used for TCR beta sequencing. Genomic DNA was extracted from the blood cell samples with the Qiagen DNeasy Blood Extraction Kit. Receptor amplification or capture employed the immunoSEQ multiplex PCR assay. The multiplex PCR relied on a mix of 60 forward primers for TCR Vbeta segments and 13 reverse primers for TCR Jbeta segments. The CDR3 region of rearranged TCR beta genes was amplified from genomic DNA with a multiplex PCR assay. The Illumina HiSeq System was used to sequence the amplified TCR beta libraries as 87-base-pair reads. For the original study's pipeline: Across the 640 or so repertoires, a later analysis counted roughly 84 million unique TCR beta chains, 9 million to 14 million of which were shared by at least two donors. To remove PCR and sequencing errors, raw reads were error-corrected and collapsed into unique sequences using a nearest-neighbor algorithm that merged closely related sequences. To assign V, D and J gene segments, CDR3 sequences were aligned to IMGT reference sequences. For a sequence to be retained, a match of at least six nucleotides was required to both a V gene segment and a J gene segment. A rearrangement counted as productive if the CDR3 had no stop codons and remained in frame with V and J, and every other rearrangement counted as non-productive. CDR3 was defined according to IMGT convention as the region running from the second conserved V-encoded cysteine to the conserved J-encoded phenylalanine. The earlier analysis of about 640 of the donors excluded any sequence lacking an unambiguous match to a single V gene segment. An earlier analysis of about 600 of the donors called V segments functional above 56.7% productive rearrangements and segregating when the between-donor standard deviation exceeded 5%. A statistical classification framework was built to diagnose cytomegalovirus status from the catalog of TCR beta chain sequences. A later analysis assigned V and J genes by comparing TCR nucleotide sequences with IMGT/GENE-DB human TR gene sequences. Using the TCRdist pipeline, a later analysis assigned CDR3 sequences along with most-parsimonious VDJ recombination scenarios. In a later analysis, each TCR beta chain was defined by its CDR3 amino acid sequence together with its V-gene family, and reads without a unique V-gene family were excluded. To address suspected cross-contamination and a sequencing artifact, a later analysis removed around 590 highly shared, low-generation-probability nucleotide sequences. For each public chain, a later analysis derived a clonal expansion index from normalized ranks of inferred template counts within each repertoire. In a later analysis, generation probabilities were computed with a VDJ recombination model fitted to out-of-frame rearrangements, and the resulting probabilities were checked against IGoR. A later analysis scored TCR-TCR, TCR-HLA and TCR-CMV co-occurrence with hypergeometric tests, applying a repertoire-size bias correction to TCR pairs. In a later analysis, false discovery rates were estimated by permuting HLA or CMV assignments 20 times. In a later analysis, co-occurring TCRs were grouped using DBSCAN, with TCRdist sequence similarity added in when clustering inside HLA-allele-positive subsets. Repertoires with fewer than 30,000 or more than 120,000 public chains, plus five repertoires with anomalous nucleotide sharing, were excluded from co-occurrence clustering. What TCRdb holds here is the immuneACCESS table cut down to in-frame rearrangements. Part of the clones is not present; checked against another copy, under half of the missing clones reflect an unresolved V gene, and the others are unexplained. The D gene and trimming were derived from the DNA, and the V and J assignments and clone size from that table. Here the sample has over 150,000 clones; more than 60% occur a single time. Of the sample, roughly 3% is held by the ten largest clones.

Points on this clone: Its target antigen remains unknown. Per-base quality was not reported, and no clone a single base away is much larger than it.

Per the germline V gene (reference sequence), LNHDA is the CDR1 and SQIVND is the CDR2. From its cysteine to its phenylalanine, the CDR3 spans 14 amino acids. The retained sequence is limited to the CDR3, 42 bases, with the frame set at the first base. The junction shows trimming of 1 base on V and 10 bases on J, plus 16 bases between the germline ends. Overall results and qualifications from the work: Because counts were too low, more than 15 rarely observed V segments, including chromosome 9 orphons, were left out of the earlier analysis of 587 of the donors. According to a later genetic analysis, donors in an Asian-associated ancestry cluster had fewer N-insertions in productive TCRs than the roughly 700-donor mean. Roughly uniform sequencing depth across donors was assumed in presence/absence analyses, although this assumption may not hold. In vitro tests confirmed that a few of the cytomegalovirus-associated TCR beta chains recognize cytomegalovirus antigens. Because some donors lacked HLA typing at each locus, the association tests relied only on the typed subset. The classifier was reported to diagnose cytomegalovirus status with high specificity and sensitivity in both the original and validation cohorts. Correlated functional status among segregating V segments might reflect linkage disequilibrium, but an unknown experimental factor could not be ruled out. A cluster of highly shared sequence variants was judged likely to represent a technical artifact of the sequencing pipeline. In a later analysis, HLA-associated TCR beta chains showed more clonal expansion and lower generation probabilities than non-associated chains that were equally common. The only immune exposure information available for the cohort was CMV serostatus. Some IMGT-functional V segments, including TRBV6-2 and TRBV6-3, could not be distinguished by the 87-base-pair reads and were therefore excluded. The authors suggested that the approach could potentially be generalized to other disease states and immunological phenotypes. When HLA alleles, especially DR and DQ, strongly co-occurred, attributing TCR associations to individual alleles was difficult. Most TCR sequences were seen in very few donors, while some public TCRs were found in many individuals. A later analysis found that TCR association rates varied across HLA loci, with DRB1 alleles showing the most associated TCRs and HLA-C alleles the fewest. Only TCR beta chains were sequenced in this cohort, and the absence of alpha or paired-chain data limited detectable features. Broadly in line with IMGT annotations, most TCR beta V segments showed up in productive rearrangements about 87% or about 30% of the time in an earlier analysis of around 600 of the donors. In a later analysis, some 17,000 TCR beta sequences were associated with specific HLA alleles at a false discovery rate of 0.05. Most CMV-associated TCR beta chains appeared to be HLA-restricted in a later analysis, and the HLA associations seemed to be driven largely by CMV exposure. In a later analysis, several top co-occurrence clusters were reported to appear linked to parvovirus B19, influenza, CMV and Epstein-Barr virus. In the study, some 180 TCR beta chains were listed as associated with cytomegalovirus. A further reported finding was that TCR beta sequences accurately predicted the HLA-A and HLA-B alleles for most subjects in the first cohort. V-gene and J-gene trimming of TCR beta chains was associated with a missense DCLRE1C variant in a later genetic analysis, and the association was replicated in an independent cohort.

This chain is built from TRBV19 and TRBJ1-1; the best D guess is TRBD1, with 5 bases matching. The TCR comes from a woman aged 50 to 60 in good health and CMV-seropositive. Sequencing input: PBMCs. The CDR3 here reads CASSIGAGGTGAFF. The nucleotide sequence is TGTGCCAGTAGTATAGGTGCGGGGGGGACGGGAGCTTTCTTT.